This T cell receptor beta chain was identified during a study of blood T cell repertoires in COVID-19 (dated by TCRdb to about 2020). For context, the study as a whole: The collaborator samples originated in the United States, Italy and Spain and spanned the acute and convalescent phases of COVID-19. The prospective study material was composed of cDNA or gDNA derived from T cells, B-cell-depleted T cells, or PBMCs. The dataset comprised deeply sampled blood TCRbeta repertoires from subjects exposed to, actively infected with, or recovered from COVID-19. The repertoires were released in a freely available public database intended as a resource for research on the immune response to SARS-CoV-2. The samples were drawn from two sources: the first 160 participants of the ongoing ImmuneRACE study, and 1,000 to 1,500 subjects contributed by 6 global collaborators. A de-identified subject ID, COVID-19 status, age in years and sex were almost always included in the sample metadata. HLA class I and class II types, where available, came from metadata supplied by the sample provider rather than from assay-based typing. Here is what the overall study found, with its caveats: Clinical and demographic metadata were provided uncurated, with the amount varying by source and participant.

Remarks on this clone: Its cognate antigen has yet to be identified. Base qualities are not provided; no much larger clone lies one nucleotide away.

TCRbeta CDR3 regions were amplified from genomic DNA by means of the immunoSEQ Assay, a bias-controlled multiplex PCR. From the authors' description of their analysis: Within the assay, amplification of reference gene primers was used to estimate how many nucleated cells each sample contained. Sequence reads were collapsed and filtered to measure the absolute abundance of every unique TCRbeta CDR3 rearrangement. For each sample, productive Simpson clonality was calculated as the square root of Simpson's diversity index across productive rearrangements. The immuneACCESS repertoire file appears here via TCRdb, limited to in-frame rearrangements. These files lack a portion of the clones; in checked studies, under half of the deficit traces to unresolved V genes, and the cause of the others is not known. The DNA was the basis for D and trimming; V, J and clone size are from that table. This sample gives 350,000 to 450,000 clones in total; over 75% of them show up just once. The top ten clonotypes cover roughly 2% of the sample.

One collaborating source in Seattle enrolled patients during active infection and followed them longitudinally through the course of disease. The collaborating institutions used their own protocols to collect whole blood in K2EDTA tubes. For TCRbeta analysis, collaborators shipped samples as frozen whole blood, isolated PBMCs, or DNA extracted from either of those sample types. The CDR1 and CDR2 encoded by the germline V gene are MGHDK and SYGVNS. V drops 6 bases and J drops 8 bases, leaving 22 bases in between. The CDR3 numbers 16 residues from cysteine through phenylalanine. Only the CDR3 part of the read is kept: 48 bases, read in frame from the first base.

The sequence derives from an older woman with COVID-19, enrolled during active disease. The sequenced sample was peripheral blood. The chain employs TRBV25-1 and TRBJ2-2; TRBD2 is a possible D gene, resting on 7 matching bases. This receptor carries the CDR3 CASSKGGGGQRGELFF. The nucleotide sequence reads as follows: TGTGCCAGCAGCAAAGGGGGGGGAGGACAACGAGGGGAGCTGTTTTTT.